These 18 T cell receptor beta chains share one sample of origin, sequenced in a study of blood T cell repertoires in COVID-19. TCRdb's copy holds only in-frame clones and misses some; the assay was immunoSEQ multiplex PCR. The sample lists 100,000 to 120,000 clones; about 85% were seen once. Sample: peripheral blood. These receptors all stem from a man aged 35-49 years with acute or convalescent COVID-19.

The chain carries TRBV19 and TRBJ2-3; maybe TRBD2 (7 bases). CDR1 and CDR2 from the germline V gene are LNHDA and SQIVND (reference sequence). Trimming took off 1 base at V and 4 bases at J, with 12 bases between the two ends. This CDR3 has 15 residues. In nucleotides, the CDR3 is TGTGCCAGTAGTATAGGAGGGGGGGGCGCAGATACGCAGTATTTT. It encodes CASSIGGGGADTQYF.

This chain connects TRBV11-2 to TRBJ2-3; TRBD1 agrees at 8 bases. With V trimmed by 5 bases and J by 4 bases, 11 bases remained unmatched. The CDR3 consists of 16 residues. Per germline, CDR1 SGHAT and CDR2 FQNNGV. CDR3 sequence (DNA): TGTGCCAGCAGCCTAGTAGGACAGGGAGGTCCAGATACGCAGTATTTT. This translates into CASSLVGQGGPDTQYF.

Notes on this clone: The sample has other DNA sequences that encode this CDR3 too. V gene TRBV4-1 combines with J gene TRBJ1-1; 8 bases fit TRBD1. From germline, CDR1 is MGHRA and CDR2 YSYEKL. The CDR3 runs 13 residues. Losses at the gene ends were 6 bases for V and 4 bases for J; bases not matched to a gene: 4. The CDR3 protein is CASSLTGGTEAFF. The CDR3 DNA is TGCGCCAGCAGTCTCACAGGGGGCACTGAAGCTTTCTTT.

V gene TRBV4-1 combines with J gene TRBJ1-3; 11 nucleotides line up with TRBD1. Germline V lookup: CDR1 MGHRA, CDR2 YSYEKL. The CDR3 totals 15 residues. V was pared by 7 bases and J by 10 bases, with 12 bases of the junction left unmatched. CDR3 in DNA: TGCGCCAGCACCAACCCAAGCCGGGACAGGGGGACCATATATTTT. It is translated as CASTNPSRDRGTIYF.

The genes are TRBV5-4 and TRBJ2-5, with TRBD1 matching 7 bases. The CDR3 is 13 residues long. CDR1 is SGHNT and CDR2 is YYREEE in the germline V gene (reference sequence). V gave up 4 bases and J gave up 5 bases; unmatched junction bases: 5. The CDR3 loop reads CASSTGRGETQYF. The CDR3 DNA reads TGTGCCAGCAGCACGGGCAGGGGGGAGACCCAGTACTTC.

The chain links TRBV9 to TRBJ2-1; perhaps TRBD2 as D (5 bases). CDR1 is SGDLS, CDR2 YYNGEE, per germline. Trimming removed 0 bases from V and 6 bases from J, with 7 bases in between. The CDR3 runs to 13 residues. This chain's CDR3 is CASSVAGINEQFF. Written as DNA, the CDR3 is TGTGCCAGCAGCGTAGCGGGGATCAATGAGCAGTTCTTC.

The chain employs TRBV30 and TRBJ1-4; 7 positions agree with TRBD1. Per germline, CDR1 GTSNPN and CDR2 SVGIG (reference sequence). The CDR3 is 15 residues long. The V and J ends lost 1 base and 8 bases, in that order; junction bases with no gene match: 10. CDR3 region: CAWSDNRGGDEKLFF. CDR3 nucleotides: TGTGCCTGGAGTGACAACAGGGGAGGCGACGAAAAACTGTTTTTT.

This chain connects TRBV10-3 to TRBJ1-2; 8 nucleotides align to TRBD1. This CDR3 comprises 17 residues. The ends lost 0 bases at V and 8 bases at J; junction bases unmatched: 14. Germline V gene lookup returns CDR1 ENHRY and CDR2 SYGVKD. The CDR3 region is CAISESPGQGRGEGYTF. CDR3 in DNA: TGTGCCATCAGTGAGTCGCCAGGACAGGGAAGAGGAGAAGGCTACACCTTC.

V usage is TRBV6-5 and J usage is TRBJ1-6; D is uncertain. Trimming pared 2 bases from V and 8 bases from J, leaving 16 bases between. Germline assignment: CDR1 MNHEY and CDR2 SVGAGI. The CDR3 is 16 amino acids. The CDR3 spells CASSYGQTIGDSPLHF. CDR3 DNA sequence: TGTGCCAGCAGTTACGGGCAGACAATCGGGGATTCACCCCTCCACTTT.

As for this clone: A read error may account for a junction end that differs from germline. The genes are TRBV6-1 and TRBJ1-5; TRBD1 matches at 7 bases. The CDR3 is 15 amino acids. Germline V lookup: CDR1 MNHNS, CDR2 SASEGT. The CDR3 reads CASTEPQGVNQPQHF. CDR3 nucleotide sequence: TGTGCCAGCACTGAACCGCAGGGGGTCAATCAGCCCCAGCATTTT.

The gene calls are TRBV7-9 and TRBJ1-3; D is ambiguous. The V and J ends lost 2 bases and 8 bases respectively, with 7 bases between them. The CDR3 has 12 amino acids. The germline V gene encodes CDR1 SEHNR and CDR2 FQNEAQ (reference sequence). The CDR3 loop is CASSLTEDTIYF. The CDR3, as DNA: TGTGCCAGCAGCTTAACGGAGGACACCATATATTTT. Together with reference TRBV7-9 and TRBJ1-3, the CDR3 gives the full variable domain: DTGVSQNPRHKITKRGQNVTFRCDPISEHNRLYWYRQTLGQGPEFLTYFQNEAQLEKSRLLSDRFSAERPKGSFSTLEIQRTEQGDSAMYLCASSLTEDTIYFGEGSWLTVV.

The chain joins TRBV29-1 to TRBJ1-3, with 7 bases lining up with TRBD1. The length of the CDR3 is 13 residues. Germline V gene sequence: CDR1 SQVTM, CDR2 ANQGSEA. With V trimmed by 6 bases and J by 7 bases, 9 bases remained unmatched. The CDR3 nucleotides are TGCAGCGTGCGGGACAGTCCAGGGAACACCATATATTTT. This sequence encodes CSVRDSPGNTIYF.

V usage is TRBV11-2 and J usage is TRBJ1-1; D is ambiguous. This CDR3 contains 14 residues. The V end lost 3 bases, the J end lost 4 bases, and 12 bases lay between the germline ends. CDR1 is SGHAT and CDR2 is FQNNGV in the germline V gene. The CDR3 loop is CASSLGSEGTEAFF. The CDR3 nucleotides read TGTGCCAGCAGCTTGGGCTCTGAGGGCACTGAAGCTTTCTTT.

This chain joins TRBV7-2 and TRBJ2-5; 11 bases map to TRBD2. The trim removed 0 bases at V and 5 bases at J, leaving 5 bases unmatched. Germline-derived CDR1 and CDR2 are SGHTA and FQGNSA. The length of the CDR3 is 16 residues. The CDR3 reads CASSLAQASGGETQYF. Written as DNA, the CDR3 is TGTGCCAGCAGCTTAGCGCAGGCTAGCGGGGGGGAGACCCAGTACTTC.

This clone was seen a single time. V gene TRBV11-2 combines with J gene TRBJ2-7, with 8 bases aligning to TRBD2. CDR3 length equals 18 residues. V shed 0 bases and J 4 bases; nucleotides not matched to a gene: 14. The germline gives CDR1 SGHAT, CDR2 FQNNGV. The CDR3 region is CASSLDRGDRLAGYEQYF. In DNA, the CDR3 is TGTGCCAGCAGCTTAGATCGGGGGGATCGCTTAGCGGGATACGAGCAGTACTTC.

The genes are TRBV5-1 and TRBJ2-7; 14 bases are shared with TRBD2. V trimming: 4 bases; J trimming: 2 bases; junction bases outside the gene matches: 8. The CDR3 runs 17 residues. From germline, CDR1 is SGHRS and CDR2 YFSETQ. Here the CDR3 DNA reads TGCGCCAGCAGCCTGCGACTAGCGGGGGGGCCGGCCTACGAGCAGTACTTC. Protein: CASSLRLAGGPAYEQYF.

The rearrangement uses TRBV6-5 and TRBJ2-3, with TRBD1 as a possible D gene (6 bases). V was clipped by 6 bases and J by 6 bases, with 16 bases between them. The germline V gene encodes CDR1 MNHEY and CDR2 SVGAGI. This CDR3 region has 14 residues. The CDR3 nucleotides read TGTGCCAGCAGGCAAAAAATCCAGGGGGATACGCAGTATTTT. This gives the protein CASRQKIQGDTQYF.

This clone showed up just a few times. This CDR3 is also generated by other DNA sequences in the sample. V usage is TRBV2 and J usage is TRBJ2-1, with 10 bases that match TRBD2. The CDR3 extends over 13 amino acids. Trimming at V came to 9 bases and at J to 4 bases, leaving 3 bases not matched to a gene. CDR1 and CDR2 (germline): SNHLY, FYNNEI. The CDR3 reads CASASGGYNEQFF. In DNA form, the CDR3 reads TGTGCCAGTGCTAGCGGGGGATACAATGAGCAGTTCTTC.